The 18 T cell receptor beta chains in this list originate from one sample, sequenced in a study of blood T cell repertoires in COVID-19. Assay used: immunoSEQ multiplex PCR; TCRdb lists only in-frame clones, some missing. The repertoire holds 230,000 or so clones, roughly 81% seen once, with around 6.3% in the top ten. The source material was PBMCs or T cells enriched from blood (not recorded which). The receptors were gathered from a woman aged 50 to 60 who had been exposed to COVID-19.

The chain recombines TRBV30 with TRBJ2-7, with TRBD1 matching 8 bases. The V gene's germline CDR1 is GTSNPN and CDR2 SVGIG (reference sequence). J was trimmed by 5 bases and V by 3 bases; bases with no gene match: 18. The CDR3 consists of 17 residues. CDR3 residues: CAWSPWGGQGTADEQYF. CDR3 coding DNA: TGTGCCTGGAGCCCATGGGGCGGACAGGGTACGGCCGACGAGCAGTACTTC.

This chain uses TRBV4-1 with TRBJ1-2, with 8 nucleotides matching TRBD1. Germline CDR1 and CDR2: MGHRA and YSYEKL. Germline trimming cut 0 bases from V and 6 bases from J; bases unmatched to any gene: 3. The CDR3 runs 14 residues. CDR3 sequence (DNA): TGCGCCAGCAGCCAAGATCCAGGGGGCAATGGCTACACCTTC. Translation: CASSQDPGGNGYTF.

V is TRBV19 and J is TRBJ2-7; TRBD1 matches at 7 bases. This CDR3 comprises 15 residues. J lost 3 bases, V lost 4 bases, and 9 bases had no gene match. Germline V gene lookup returns CDR1 LNHDA and CDR2 SQIVND (reference sequence). The CDR3 DNA reads as TGTGCCAGTAGTACCACCGGGACAGAGAACTACGAGCAGTACTTC. Translated: CASSTTGTENYEQYF. Filled out from reference TRBV19 and TRBJ2-7, the complete variable domain reads DGGITQSPKYLFRKEGQNVTLSCEQNLNHDAMYWYRQDPGQGLRLIYYSQIVNDFQKGDIAEGYSVSREKKESFPLTVTSAQKNPTAFYLCASSTTGTENYEQYFGPGTRLTVT.

This chain links TRBV10-2 with TRBJ1-2; perhaps TRBD1 as D (5 bases). This CDR3 comprises 18 residues. The germline gives CDR1 WSHSY, CDR2 SAAADI. V lost 10 bases and J 3 bases, leaving 30 bases between the germline ends. Here the CDR3 reads CAIHRLRDSTSGDYGYTF. CDR3 in DNA: TGCGCCATCCACCGACTCCGAGACAGTACCTCGGGGGACTATGGCTACACCTTC.

The chain uses TRBV18 and TRBJ1-3; D is possibly TRBD1 (5 bases). The V gene's germline CDR1 is KGHSH and CDR2 LQKENI. The CDR3 is 16 amino acids. The V end was cut by 2 bases, the J end by 0 bases, with 11 bases between. The CDR3 DNA is TGTGCCAGCTCACCATCCGGGGGACCCTCTGGAAACACCATATATTTT. It translates to CASSPSGGPSGNTIYF.

On this clone itself: In the same sample, other DNA sequences code for this CDR3. This chain connects TRBV7-9 to TRBJ1-5, with D unresolved. Germline V gives CDR1 SEHNR, CDR2 FQNEAQ (reference sequence). V was trimmed by 2 bases and J by 7 bases, leaving 6 bases between them. This CDR3 is built from 12 residues. CDR3 loop: CASSLPGQPQHF. CDR3 in DNA: TGTGCCAGCAGCTTACCCGGGCAGCCCCAGCATTTT.

The chain joins TRBV19 to TRBJ1-5; maybe TRBD1 (6 bases). Looked up from germline, CDR1 is LNHDA and CDR2 is SQIVND (reference sequence). This CDR3 has 15 amino acids. V lost 5 bases and J lost 6, with 17 bases in between. This CDR3 reads CASSPEGGSGQPQHF. The CDR3 region has the DNA TGTGCCAGTAGTCCCGAGGGGGGGTCTGGTCAGCCCCAGCATTTT.

The chain is built from TRBV5-8 and TRBJ2-2; tentatively, D is TRBD2 (6 bases). CDR1 SGHTS and CDR2 YDEGEE come from the germline V gene. V was pared by 4 bases and J by 3 bases, with 16 bases between. The CDR3 runs to 16 residues. The CDR3 DNA sequence: TGTGCCAGCAGCATTCTTGGAGGGGTCGACACCGGGGAGCTGTTTTTT. Protein: CASSILGGVDTGELFF.

The chain carries TRBV27 and TRBJ1-1; 7 positions match TRBD1. V was pared by 8 bases and J by 1 base, with 7 bases of the junction left unmatched. CDR1 is MNHEY and CDR2 is SMNVEV in the germline V gene (reference sequence). This CDR3 contains 14 residues. The CDR3 protein is CASRDRLSNTEAFF. For the CDR3, the DNA is TGTGCCAGCCGGGACAGACTTTCGAACACTGAAGCTTTCTTT.

The V gene is TRBV9, the J gene TRBJ1-4; TRBD1 might be the D (5 bases). With 0 bases removed from V and 7 bases from J, the gap between germline ends came to 16 bases. The germline V gene has CDR1 SGDLS and CDR2 YYNGEE. This CDR3 has 16 amino acids. The CDR3 sequence: CASSVGLGGRGEKLFF. The CDR3 DNA sequence: TGTGCCAGCAGCGTAGGACTCGGGGGACGGGGTGAAAAACTGTTTTTT.

The genes are TRBV21-1 and TRBJ1-2. TRBV21-1 is labeled a pseudogene. CDR3 length equals 15 residues. The CDR3 reads CANSKGEREGYGYTF. CDR3 DNA sequence: TGTGCCAACAGCAAAGGAGAGCGGGAGGGCTATGGCTACACCTTC.

CDR3 region: CATSAGGGARNEQFF. CDR3 nucleotide sequence: TGTGCCACCAGTGCTGGAGGGGGCGCCAGGAATGAGCAGTTCTTC. The V call is TRBV24-1, the J call TRBJ2-1; a weak D match, TRBD1 (7 bases). The CDR3 spans 15 residues. Germline values: CDR1 KGHDR, CDR2 SFDVKD. Trimming took off 5 bases at V and 7 bases at J, with 17 bases between the two ends.

This clone was observed a handful of times. The DNA for the CDR3 is TGTGCCAGCAGCTTTGGGGGCAGAACTGAAGCTTTCTTT. It specifies CASSFGGRTEAFF. This rearrangement joins TRBV7-6 to TRBJ1-1; D might be TRBD1 (6 bases). The germline gives CDR1 SGHVS, CDR2 FNYEAQ. V lost 3 bases and J 5 bases, leaving 10 bases between the germline ends. The CDR3 has 13 amino acids.

The chain joins TRBV12-3 or TRBV12-4 to TRBJ2-1; TRBD2 is a possible D gene (5 bases). The CDR3 is made up of 12 amino acids. Trimming pared 8 bases from V and 7 bases from J, leaving 12 bases between. The CDR3 protein is CASCLSVNEQFF. The CDR3, as DNA: TGTGCCAGCTGTCTTAGCGTGAATGAGCAGTTCTTC.

This chain joins TRBV18 and TRBJ1-5; the match to TRBD1 covers 7 bases. Germline lookup yields CDR1 KGHSH and CDR2 LQKENI. After removal of 5 bases from V and 3 bases from J, the junction contained 10 bases not matched to a gene. This CDR3 has 16 residues. The CDR3 is CASSSQTGRDNQPQHF. For the CDR3, the DNA is TGTGCCAGCTCATCGCAGACAGGGCGAGACAATCAGCCCCAGCATTTT.

The J gene is TRBJ2-1, the V gene TRBV5-1; D remains unclear. With 1 base removed from V and 9 bases from J, the gap between germline ends came to 11 bases. In germline, CDR1 is SGHRS, CDR2 YFSETQ. The CDR3 totals 13 residues. The CDR3 region is CASSLRVNGEQFF. CDR3 nucleotides: TGCGCCAGCAGCTTGAGAGTCAACGGTGAGCAGTTCTTC.

Only a few counts were recorded for this clone. This chain joins TRBV7-9 and TRBJ2-1, with D possibly matching TRBD1 (5 bases). V gave up 1 base and J gave up 4 bases, with 11 bases separating them. Per the germline V gene, CDR1 is SEHNR and CDR2 is FQNEAQ (reference sequence). The CDR3 length is 15 residues. DNA of the CDR3: TGTGCCAGCAGCTTAGACAGGAACCCATACAATGAGCAGTTCTTC. It codes for CASSLDRNPYNEQFF.

V is TRBV2 and J is TRBJ1-4, with 7 bases matching TRBD1. The trim removed 2 bases at V and 8 bases at J, leaving 5 bases unmatched. The CDR3 is 14 residues long. Germline CDR1 reads SNHLY; CDR2 reads FYNNEI. The CDR3 sequence: CASSESGGSEKLFF. In DNA, the CDR3 is TGTGCCAGCAGTGAATCAGGGGGTAGCGAAAAACTGTTTTTT.